The 22 T cell receptor beta chains in this list originate from one sample, sequenced in a study of CD8+ T cells in alopecia areata. Extracted RNA was reverse transcribed into cDNA, the sequencing template. Only in-frame clones appear in the TCRdb table, and some are missing; sequencing was by immunoSEQ multiplex PCR. The profile covers about 210,000 clones, with less than 45% appearing a single time and 2% to 3% taken by the ten largest. Treatment meaning: oral pan-JAK inhibitor, 5-10 mg twice daily. The sample was CD4+ T cells sorted from blood, taken at roughly week 36, from a patient treated with tofacitinib. Receptor source: a human donor with alopecia areata.

For this clone: The junction departs from the called germline gene at one end, perhaps through a read error. The chain links TRBV6-6 to TRBJ2-5; D is perhaps TRBD2 (6 bases). Germline V gives CDR1 MNHNY, CDR2 SVGAGI (reference sequence). The CDR3 runs to 13 residues. CDR3 nucleotide sequence: TGTGCCATCAGTGAGTCGGGGGAAGAGACCCAGTACTTC. Protein sequence: CAISESGEETQYF.

This rearrangement joins TRBV7-9 to TRBJ2-7; 7 nucleotides match TRBD1. Germline CDR1 is SEHNR and CDR2 is FQNEAQ (reference sequence). CDR3 length: 13 amino acids. Germline trimming cut 5 bases from V and 3 bases from J; bases unmatched to any gene: 4. CDR3 DNA sequence: TGTGCCAGCAGCCTCCGGACAGGCTACGAGCAGTACTTC. The encoded protein is CASSLRTGYEQYF. Filled out from reference TRBV7-9 and TRBJ2-7, the complete variable domain reads DTGVSQNPRHKITKRGQNVTFRCDPISEHNRLYWYRQTLGQGPEFLTYFQNEAQLEKSRLLSDRFSAERPKGSFSTLEIQRTEQGDSAMYLCASSLRTGYEQYFGPGTRLTVT.

CDR3 coding DNA: TGCAGCGTCCTACAGGGTTTCGGCTACACCTTC. The encoded protein is CSVLQGFGYTF. The V call is TRBV29-1, the J call TRBJ1-2; tentative D call: TRBD1 (6 bases). Deletions cut 6 bases from V and 8 bases from J, with 13 bases between. The CDR3 covers 11 residues. Per the germline V gene, CDR1 is SQVTM and CDR2 is ANQGSEA.

This chain uses TRBV28 with TRBJ2-7; 8 nucleotides match TRBD1. The CDR3 has 16 residues. Trimming at V came to 4 bases and at J to 5 bases, leaving 13 bases not matched to a gene. CDR1 and CDR2 (germline): MDHEN, SYDVKM. The CDR3 nucleotides are TGTGCCAGCAGTTCCGCCGGGACAGGTTCAAGGAACGAGCAGTACTTC. Translated: CASSSAGTGSRNEQYF.

In its sample, this clone was seen once. J is TRBJ1-1 and V is TRBV6-5; the D is unclear. CDR1 and CDR2 (germline): MNHEY, SVGAGI. The CDR3 covers 15 residues. V dropped 6 bases and J dropped 9 bases, with 23 bases sitting between them. Here the CDR3 DNA reads TGTGCCAGCAGCTCCTTCGAGCTTCGGGTTGGTCAAGCTTTCTTT. Protein product: CASSSFELRVGQAFF.

This clone was picked up a small number of times. The chain employs TRBV7-2 and TRBJ1-5; D uncertain. V lost 5 bases and J lost 2, with 7 bases in between. CDR1 and CDR2 (germline): SGHTA, FQGNSA. The CDR3 has 13 residues. Here the CDR3 reads CASSPRGNQPQHF. The CDR3 DNA follows: TGTGCCAGCAGCCCGCGGGGCAATCAGCCCCAGCATTTT.

The chain recombines TRBV30 with TRBJ2-7; 7 bases agree with TRBD2. Trimming took 1 base from V and 5 from J; bases not matched to a gene: 8. The CDR3 extends over 14 amino acids. CDR1 is GTSNPN and CDR2 is SVGIG in the germline V gene (reference sequence). CDR3 region: CAWSDGRPLHEQYF. The CDR3, as DNA: TGTGCCTGGAGTGACGGGAGGCCGTTACACGAGCAGTACTTC.

The genes are TRBV7-2 and TRBJ1-5; a possible D gene is TRBD1 (6 bases). Looked up from germline, CDR1 is SGHTA and CDR2 is FQGNSA. The V gene lost 1 base and the J gene lost 2 bases, with 9 bases spanning the gap. The CDR3 runs 15 residues. CDR3: CASSLDRVGNQPQHF. DNA of the CDR3: TGTGCCAGCAGCTTAGACAGGGTTGGCAATCAGCCCCAGCATTTT. The entire variable domain, with the rest obtained from reference TRBV7-2 and TRBJ1-5, is as follows: GAGVSQSPSNKVTEKGKDVELRCDPISGHTALYWYRQSLGQGLEFLIYFQGNSAPDKSGLPSDRFSAERTGGSVSTLTIQRTQQEDSAVYLCASSLDRVGNQPQHFGDGTRLSIL.

The rearrangement uses TRBV7-2 and TRBJ1-5, with unresolved D. The CDR3 spans 15 residues. Trimming left V 5 bases short and J 3 bases short, with 14 bases between. CDR1 and CDR2 (germline): SGHTA, FQGNSA. The CDR3 here is CASSPRTATNQPQHF. DNA for the CDR3: TGTGCCAGCAGCCCGAGGACGGCTACCAATCAGCCCCAGCATTTT. Supplemented by reference TRBV7-2 and TRBJ1-5, the full variable domain reads GAGVSQSPSNKVTEKGKDVELRCDPISGHTALYWYRQSLGQGLEFLIYFQGNSAPDKSGLPSDRFSAERTGGSVSTLTIQRTQQEDSAVYLCASSPRTATNQPQHFGDGTRLSIL.

This rearrangement joins TRBV6-6 to TRBJ1-5; D call uncertain. There are 11 residues in the CDR3. Germline assignment: CDR1 MNHNY and CDR2 SVGAGI (reference sequence). V lost 6 bases and J 5 bases, leaving 5 bases between the germline ends. This CDR3 reads CASSRDQPQHF. In nucleotides, the CDR3 is TGTGCCAGCAGCCGTGATCAGCCCCAGCATTTT.

This clone appeared a few times. The rearrangement uses TRBV19 and TRBJ1-1, with D unclear. Trimming stripped 6 bases from V and 1 base from J, with 3 bases between. Germline CDR1 reads LNHDA; CDR2 reads SQIVND (reference sequence). This CDR3 has 11 amino acids. In DNA, the CDR3 is TGTGCCAGTAGGAGGAACACTGAAGCTTTCTTT. Translation: CASRRNTEAFF.

This clone was detected a few times. The V gene is TRBV29-1, the J gene TRBJ2-1, with 8 bases fitting TRBD2. The CDR3 is made up of 14 amino acids. Losses at the gene ends were 5 bases for V and 9 bases for J; bases not matched to a gene: 12. Per germline, CDR1 SQVTM and CDR2 ANQGSEA. CDR3 in amino acids: CSVRRGGLEGEQFF. The CDR3 region has the DNA TGCAGCGTTCGCCGAGGGGGACTAGAGGGTGAGCAGTTCTTC.

This clone was seen only once. V usage is TRBV5-6 and J usage is TRBJ2-5, with 14 bases that match TRBD2. Unmatched junction bases numbered 6, after V lost 3 bases and J lost 5 bases. Germline CDR1 reads SGHDT; CDR2 reads YYEEEE. This CDR3 spans 16 amino acids. CDR3 nucleotides: TGTGCCAGCAGCTCGAGACTAGCGGGAGGGCGGGAGACCCAGTACTTC. It translates to CASSSRLAGGRETQYF.

This chain uses TRBV7-8 with TRBJ1-5; TRBD1 might be the D (6 bases). Germline loops: CDR1 SGHVS, CDR2 FQNEAQ. Trimming removed 0 bases at V and 7 bases at J, with 13 bases between. The CDR3 loop spans 15 amino acids. The DNA of the CDR3 is TGTGCCAGCAGCTTAGCGGCTACAGGGAGGCAGCCCCAGCATTTT. Translation: CASSLAATGRQPQHF. Variable domain in full (rest from reference TRBV7-8 and TRBJ1-5): GAGVSQSPRYKVAKRGQDVALRCDPISGHVSLFWYQQALGQGPEFLTYFQNEAQLDKSGLPSDRFFAERPEGSVSTLKIQRTQQEDSAVYLCASSLAATGRQPQHFGDGTRLSIL.

This clone came up a few times. The V and J genes are TRBV4-3 and TRBJ1-2, with 8 bases matching TRBD1. J was trimmed by 13 bases and V by 0 bases; bases with no gene match: 10. Germline-derived CDR1 and CDR2 are LGHNA and YSLEER. The CDR3 spans 14 residues. CDR3 region: CASSQDGAGGASTF. CDR3 nucleotides: TGCGCCAGCAGCCAAGATGGCGCAGGGGGCGCGTCCACCTTC.

This clone was found many times. The rearrangement links TRBV28 to TRBJ2-3, with TRBD1 matching 11 bases. Germline V gene lookup returns CDR1 MDHEN and CDR2 SYDVKM. This CDR3 spans 16 amino acids. The V gene end was trimmed by 8 bases and the J gene end by 13 bases; junction bases not matched to a gene: 20. DNA of the CDR3: TGTGCCAGCTACAATAATCCGGGACAGGGGGAAACGAAAAAGTATTTT. Its protein product is CASYNNPGQGETKKYF.

The genes are TRBV15 and TRBJ2-2, with no clear D. Trimming left V 5 bases short and J 5 bases short, with 9 bases between. Germline loops: CDR1 LNHNV, CDR2 YYDKDF (reference sequence). This CDR3 spans 13 amino acids. The CDR3 coding sequence is TGTGCCACCAGCGGATCTCTAACCGGGGAGCTGTTTTTT. Residues: CATSGSLTGELFF. Together with reference TRBV15 and TRBJ2-2, the CDR3 gives the full variable domain: DAMVIQNPRYQVTQFGKPVTLSCSQTLNHNVMYWYQQKSSQAPKLLFHYYDKDFNNEADTPDNFQSRRPNTSFCFLDIRSPGLGDTAMYLCATSGSLTGELFFGEGSRLTVL.

This clone came up a few times. The chain employs TRBV7-9 and TRBJ1-4; 8 positions agree with TRBD1. CDR1 is SEHNR and CDR2 is FQNEAQ in the germline V gene (reference sequence). This CDR3 has 16 residues. V dropped 0 bases and J dropped 7; count of bases not matched to a gene: 7. DNA of the CDR3: TGTGCCAGCAGCTTAGCGCTGGGCAGGGGGCCTGAAAAACTGTTTTTT. Amino acids: CASSLALGRGPEKLFF.

The chain combines TRBV18 with TRBJ2-7; TRBD2 agrees at 8 bases. Per the germline V gene, CDR1 is KGHSH and CDR2 is LQKENI. V lost 5 bases and J lost 2; bases outside the gene matches: 5. CDR3 size: 14 residues. The CDR3 region has the DNA TGTGCCAGCTCAGGGACTAGGGGGACCTACGAGCAGTACTTC. It encodes CASSGTRGTYEQYF.

This chain connects TRBV18 to TRBJ1-2, with 10 positions matching TRBD1. The J segment lost 4 bases and the V segment lost 8 bases, leaving 10 bases of the junction unmatched. The CDR3 spans 15 residues. Germline loops: CDR1 KGHSH, CDR2 LQKENI. CDR3 DNA: TGTGCCAGCACAGCGACAGGGGGCGATCCCTATGGCTACACCTTC. Its translation is CASTATGGDPYGYTF.

The rearrangement links TRBV6-5 to TRBJ1-2; TRBD1 agrees at 7 bases. CDR3 size: 13 residues. Germline assignment: CDR1 MNHEY and CDR2 SVGAGI. V was clipped by 8 bases and J by 3 bases; unmatched bases: 6. The CDR3 region has the DNA TGTGCCAGCCGGACAGGATCCCACTATGGCTACACCTTC. Amino acid sequence: CASRTGSHYGYTF.

This clone was seen more than once but under ten times. The chain has TRBV9 and TRBJ2-2, with D hard to call. The germline CDR1 and CDR2 sequences are SGDLS and YYNGEE. This CDR3 region has 14 residues. Between the trimmed V and J ends, which lost 0 bases and 7 bases, there was a span of 10 bases. CDR3 loop: CASSVAKTVGELFF. In DNA form, the CDR3 reads TGTGCCAGCAGCGTAGCGAAAACAGTCGGGGAGCTGTTTTTT.